The 26 T cell receptor beta chains below come from one sample, sequenced in a study of vaccination and CD4 T cells after COVID-19 (dated by TCRdb to between 2020 and 2023). What the treatment or condition label conveys for this sample: roughly nine-day PBMC culture with coronavirus spike peptide pools or control peptides (ViraFEST assay). Antigens for these TCRs are unknown. The method behind the library was PCR. Data came from an Illumina iSeq 100. DNA from cultured CD4+ T cells underwent TCR sequencing with the Oncomine TCR Beta short-read assay at the Johns Hopkins FTIC core. Using fastp at Q25 and MiXCR, TCRdb reprocessed the public reads and kept productive beta chains. Each CDR3 protein appears once, grouped with its most common genes and DNA. This sample lists some 16,000 distinct CDR3 sequences; approximately 52% were detected once. The top ten constitute approximately 3.7% of the sample. The sequencing used CD4+ T cells from blood, cultured in vitro, collected before SARS-CoV-2 vaccination. Receptors were obtained from a human donor who had recovered from COVID-19.

The rearrangement uses TRBV7-3 and TRBJ1-1; maybe TRBD1 (5 bases). The CDR3 runs 14 residues. Per the germline V gene, CDR1 is SGHTA and CDR2 is FQGTGA. V shed 4 bases and J shed 5 bases, with 14 bases lying between them. CDR3: CASSSIVGLTEAFF. The CDR3 DNA sequence: TGTGCCAGCAGCTCGATCGTGGGGCTGACTGAAGCTTTCTTT.

The genes are TRBV7-9 and TRBJ1-6; no firm D call. Germline lookup yields CDR1 SEHNR and CDR2 FQNEAQ (reference sequence). The CDR3 runs 14 residues. V lost 1 base, J lost 9 bases, and 10 bases lay in between. CDR3 sequence (DNA): TGTGCCAGCAGCTTAGGAGTCGGCGGTTCACCCCTCCACTTT. It translates to CASSLGVGGSPLHF.

The V gene is TRBV19, the J gene TRBJ1-5; the D is unclear. This CDR3 is built from 14 residues. In germline, CDR1 is LNHDA, CDR2 SQIVND (reference sequence). V lost 0 bases, J lost 6 bases, and 9 bases lay in between. The CDR3, as DNA: TGTGCCAGTAGTATAGACCGCGACGGTCAGCCCCAGCATTTT. Translating gives CASSIDRDGQPQHF.

V gene TRBV20-1 combines with J gene TRBJ1-1; tentatively, D is TRBD1 (6 bases). Trimming shortened V by 6 bases and J by 5 bases, and 28 bases separated the two germline ends. Germline V CDR1 and CDR2: DFQATT, SNEGSKA (reference sequence). The CDR3 is 17 amino acids. The CDR3 DNA reads TGCAGTGCCCTTCTCGGAAGGGGACGAGGAAGGGGGACTGAAGCTTTCTTT. Its protein product is CSALLGRGRGRGTEAFF.

V usage is TRBV28 and J usage is TRBJ1-1, with no clear D. The V gene's germline CDR1 is MDHEN and CDR2 SYDVKM. The V end lost 7 bases, the J end lost 0 bases, and 3 bases lay between the germline ends. The CDR3 loop spans 11 amino acids. The CDR3 here is CASNVNTEAFF. CDR3 coding DNA: TGTGCCAGCAATGTGAACACTGAAGCTTTCTTT.

This clonotype has just a few counts. The chain uses TRBV7-8 and TRBJ1-3, with 7 nucleotides matching TRBD1. V trimming: 8 bases; J trimming: 0 bases; junction bases outside the gene matches: 7. The germline CDR1 and CDR2 sequences are SGHVS and FQNEAQ. The CDR3 is made up of 15 amino acids. The CDR3 here is CASARGSSSGNTIYF. For the CDR3, the DNA is TGTGCCAGCGCCAGGGGGAGCAGCTCTGGAAACACCATATATTTT.

The V and J genes are TRBV7-2 and TRBJ2-7; maybe TRBD2 (6 bases). Per germline, CDR1 SGHTA and CDR2 FQGNSA. The CDR3 consists of 14 residues. V was cut by 1 base and J by 4 bases, with 11 bases left in between. The DNA of the CDR3 is TGTGCCAGCAGCTTAGATGTTGGGGGGTACGAGCAGTACTTC. It translates to CASSLDVGGYEQYF.

The chain is built from TRBV20-1 and TRBJ1-1; D call uncertain. Per the germline V gene, CDR1 is DFQATT and CDR2 is SNEGSKA (reference sequence). The germline V and J ends were trimmed by 5 bases and 6 bases, with 16 bases remaining between them. The CDR3 totals 13 residues. CDR3 nucleotide sequence: TGCAGTGCTGAAACCGGACGAGCGGCTGAAGCTTTCTTT. This gives the protein CSAETGRAAEAFF.

This clonotype appeared a single time. J is TRBJ2-7 and V is TRBV12-3 or TRBV12-4; D is uncertain. This CDR3 spans 12 amino acids. Between the trimmed V and J ends, which lost 3 bases and 4 bases, there was a span of 7 bases. The CDR3 loop is CASSLKSYEQYF. DNA for the CDR3: TGTGCCAGCAGTTTGAAATCATACGAGCAGTACTTC.

This chain links TRBV5-6 with TRBJ1-5; no clear D gene. The CDR3 loop spans 15 amino acids. Trimming shortened V by 0 bases and J by 3 bases, and 10 bases separated the two germline ends. Germline V gene data show CDR1 as SGHDT and CDR2 as YYEEEE. This CDR3 reads CASSLGETNNQPQHF. As DNA, the CDR3 is TGTGCCAGCAGCTTGGGGGAGACAAACAATCAGCCCCAGCATTTT.

The chain's CDR3 is CASIIDARGEAFF. CDR3 DNA sequence: TGTGCCAGCATCATCGACGCCCGAGGTGAAGCTTTCTTT. The V gene is TRBV6-2 or TRBV6-3, the J gene TRBJ1-1; D gene ambiguous. Looked up from germline, CDR1 is MNHEY and CDR2 is SVGEGT. V gave up 7 bases and J gave up 7 bases, with 16 bases separating them. The CDR3 extends over 13 amino acids.

This clonotype was observed a single time. The rearrangement links TRBV7-9 to TRBJ2-5; D could derive from TRBD1 or TRBD2 (5 bases each). V shed 0 bases and J shed 1 base, with 9 bases lying between them. CDR3 size: 15 residues. Germline V gene lookup returns CDR1 SEHNR and CDR2 FQNEAQ (reference sequence). The DNA for the CDR3 is TGTGCCAGCAGCTTAGCGGGACGCTTCCAAGAGACCCAGTACTTC. Protein sequence: CASSLAGRFQETQYF.

This rearrangement joins TRBV5-4 to TRBJ2-3; D may be TRBD1 or TRBD2 (5 bases each). Germline V CDR1 and CDR2: SGHNT, YYREEE (reference sequence). V was clipped by 0 bases and J by 2 bases, with 10 bases between them. The CDR3 contains 15 residues. CDR3 in amino acids: CASSLGLGTTDTQYF. DNA for the CDR3: TGTGCCAGCAGCTTGGGGTTAGGGACCACAGATACGCAGTATTTT.

The chain couples TRBV19 to TRBJ2-2; 8 bases match TRBD2. The CDR3 runs 14 residues. Per germline, CDR1 LNHDA and CDR2 SQIVND (reference sequence). With V trimmed by 3 bases and J by 9 bases, 6 bases remained unmatched. The CDR3 protein is CASSIQRESRELFF. CDR3 DNA: TGTGCCAGTAGTATCCAGCGGGAGTCCAGGGAGCTGTTTTTT.

The rearrangement uses TRBV2 and TRBJ2-7; D may be TRBD1 (6 bases). The germline V and J ends were trimmed by 3 bases and 5 bases, with 20 bases remaining between them. Germline CDR1 and CDR2: SNHLY and FYNNEI. CDR3 size: 16 residues. CDR3 sequence (DNA): TGTGCCAGCAGTGACCCTACCTATAGCGAGGGGGACGAGCAGTACTTC. Its translation is CASSDPTYSEGDEQYF.

This clonotype was seen once. The rearrangement uses TRBV6-1 and TRBJ1-2, with 8 bases matching TRBD1. Germline V gives CDR1 MNHNS, CDR2 SASEGT. CDR3 size: 15 residues. Germline trimming cut 4 bases from V and 2 bases from J; bases unmatched to any gene: 6. This CDR3 reads CASSAGQGGNYGYTF. In nucleotides, the CDR3 is TGTGCCAGCAGTGCAGGACAGGGAGGGAACTATGGCTACACCTTC.

The rearrangement links TRBV20-1 to TRBJ2-7; TRBD2 aligns across 7 bases. The CDR3 has 15 amino acids. CDR1 is DFQATT, CDR2 SNEGSKA, per germline (reference sequence). The trim removed 0 bases at V and 2 bases at J, leaving 7 bases unmatched. DNA of the CDR3: TGCAGTGCTAGAGATCTCCGCAGCGGGACCTACGAGCAGTACTTC. It is translated as CSARDLRSGTYEQYF.

This chain uses TRBV19 with TRBJ1-2; no clear D. The CDR3 runs 13 residues. Germline CDR1 reads LNHDA; CDR2 reads SQIVND (reference sequence). V was clipped by 7 bases and J by 8 bases, with 17 bases between them. In nucleotides, the CDR3 is TGTGCCAGTACTAGGGATTCGCGAGGGGGCTACACCTTC. Protein sequence: CASTRDSRGGYTF.

The V gene is TRBV28, the J gene TRBJ2-7; D is possibly TRBD1 (6 bases). There are 13 residues in the CDR3. CDR1 and CDR2 from the germline V gene are MDHEN and SYDVKM. The V gene lost 5 bases and the J gene lost 3 bases, with 11 bases spanning the gap. Here the CDR3 reads CASSGQGNYEQYF. In nucleotides, the CDR3 is TGTGCCAGCAGTGGTCAGGGGAACTACGAGCAGTACTTC.

V and J are TRBV11-2 and TRBJ1-6; TRBD1 aligns across 8 bases. This CDR3 has 14 residues. The V and J ends lost 5 bases and 9 bases, in that order; junction bases with no gene match: 6. Germline CDR1 and CDR2: SGHAT and FQNNGV. The CDR3 sequence: CASSQTGGGSPLHF. The DNA for the CDR3 is TGTGCCAGCAGCCAAACAGGGGGAGGTTCACCCCTCCACTTT.

A few counts support this clonotype. This rearrangement joins TRBV20-1 to TRBJ2-3; no reliable D call. The ends were cut back, 1 base at V and 14 bases at J, with 19 bases in the middle. This CDR3 region has 13 residues. Germline loops: CDR1 DFQATT, CDR2 SNEGSKA (reference sequence). The chain's CDR3 is CSARGTLSAPWYF. CDR3 nucleotides: TGCAGTGCTAGAGGGACCCTCAGTGCCCCATGGTATTTT.

The chain couples TRBV20-1 to TRBJ2-3; 9 bases align to TRBD2. CDR3 size: 15 residues. V lost 2 bases to trimming and J lost 4 bases; unmatched junction nucleotides: 7. The germline V gene encodes CDR1 DFQATT and CDR2 SNEGSKA (reference sequence). The CDR3 nucleotides read TGCAGTGCTAGACTAGCGGGAAAACACCCAGATACGCAGTATTTT. It is translated as CSARLAGKHPDTQYF.

The count of this clonotype is one. V gene TRBV25-1 combines with J gene TRBJ1-1; maybe TRBD1 (5 bases). Germline lookup yields CDR1 MGHDK and CDR2 SYGVNS. The length of the CDR3 is 14 residues. The V and J ends lost 9 bases and 3 bases respectively, with 17 bases between them. The CDR3 here is CASRGWGEHTEAFF. CDR3 DNA sequence: TGTGCCAGTAGGGGTTGGGGGGAGCACACTGAAGCTTTCTTT.

A few counts support this clonotype. The chain combines TRBV6-5 with TRBJ1-6, with 8 bases that match TRBD1. This CDR3 has 15 residues. V lost 2 bases to trimming and J lost 10 bases; unmatched junction nucleotides: 7. The germline gives CDR1 MNHEY, CDR2 SVGAGI. For the CDR3, the DNA is TGTGCCAGCAGTTACGCTAGGACAGGGTCCTCACCCCTCCACTTT. Encoded protein: CASSYARTGSSPLHF.

The chain recombines TRBV20-1 with TRBJ2-1; 10 nucleotides align to TRBD2. V was pared by 3 bases and J by 8 bases, with 7 bases of the junction left unmatched. The length of the CDR3 is 14 residues. Per the germline V gene, CDR1 is DFQATT and CDR2 is SNEGSKA (reference sequence). DNA of the CDR3: TGCAGTGCTAGCAAGCGGGAGGGCCTCGATGAGCAGTTCTTC. It yields the protein CSASKREGLDEQFF.

This sequence joins TRBV20-1 and TRBJ2-3; D unresolved. V was cut by 7 bases and J by 0 bases, with 11 bases left in between. Germline assignment: CDR1 DFQATT and CDR2 SNEGSKA (reference sequence). This CDR3 is 13 amino acids long. The DNA for the CDR3 is TGCAGTGTCGATGGCGCTAGCACAGATACGCAGTATTTT. Translated: CSVDGASTDTQYF.